The clone carrying this T cell receptor beta chain was seen just once. Its antigen is unidentified. These data belong to a study of CD8+CD57+ T cells in acquired aplastic anemia. About the study: Quantities of DNA derived from sorted CD4+ and CD8+ cells averaged approximately 3.5 ug. There were 9.5 million to 13 million reads, on average, for CD4+ cells from healthy donors.

The ends were cut back, 4 bases at V and 0 bases at J, with 16 bases in the middle. CDR3 size: 16 residues. CDR1 and CDR2 from the germline V gene are SEHNR and FQNEAQ (reference sequence). The study, taken as a whole, reports: Any difference that existed in CD8+ Simpson's diversity between patients and controls was not significant.

Profiles of TCR beta VDJ and CDR3 were generated from a genomic DNA template. MiXCR was run by TCRdb on the reads, yielding one entry per CDR3 protein. In the table there are about 210,000 distinct CDR3 sequences, 61% of which are singletons. The sequencing input was sorted CD4+, CD8+, or CD8+CD57+ T cells (not recorded which) from PBMCs. J is TRBJ2-7 and V is TRBV7-9; the D is unclear. This TCR derives from a human donor in good health. The CDR3 is CASSSDLGVSSYEQYF. The CDR3 region has the DNA TGTGCCAGCAGCTCCGATCTTGGGGTAAGCTCCTACGAGCAGTACTTC.